This T cell receptor (beta chain) appears in the sequencing data of a study of cytomegalovirus exposure and HLA in healthy donors. General study results and limits: In a later analysis, common viral pathogens appeared linked to several of the most significant clusters.

The PCR contained 60 Vbeta and 13 Jbeta primers. TCRdb keeps only in-frame clones here, not all; method: immunoSEQ multiplex PCR. The data contain some 120,000 clones, around 81% of them seen just once; the ten biggest clones take up less than 2.5%. This clone was seen a handful of times. Its antigen remains unidentified. The CDR3 covers 18 residues. V shed 6 bases and J 0 bases; nucleotides not matched to a gene: 14. The V gene's germline CDR1 is SNHLY and CDR2 FYNNEI. The sequence came from a middle-aged woman in good health and CMV-seronegative. Source material: PBMCs. This chain uses TRBV2 with TRBJ2-3, with TRBD2 identical over 8 bases. The CDR3 spells CASSPRPASGLSTDTQYF. The CDR3, as DNA: TGTGCCAGCAGCCCTCGTCCAGCTAGCGGGCTTAGCACAGATACGCAGTATTTT.